This T cell receptor beta chain was recorded in a study of early T cells in non-severe SARS-CoV-2 infection. The V and J ends lost 3 bases and 7 bases respectively, with 19 bases between them. CDR1 is DFQATT and CDR2 is SNEGSKA in the germline V gene (reference sequence). The CDR3 spans 14 residues. Via MiXCR, TCRdb re-called the 5' RACE reads, giving one row per CDR3 protein. This sample has about 50,000 distinct CDR3 sequences; about 6% occur once, and the top ten carry about 7%. This clonotype was found many times. The sample here was whole blood, taken at baseline. The chain has TRBV20-1 and TRBJ2-7; D is perhaps TRBD2 (6 bases). The receptor was isolated from an adult who was a healthcare worker with PCR-confirmed SARS-CoV-2 infection or an uninfected control (not recorded which). The chain's CDR3 is CSAREPGRRWEQYF. CDR3 nucleotides: TGCAGTGCTAGGGAACCGGGGAGGCGGTGGGAGCAGTACTTC.